The rows below give T cell receptor beta chains drawn from one sample of a study of T cell responses to AZD1222 COVID-19 vaccine. Profiling relied on immunoSEQ multiplex PCR, and the TCRdb table lists in-frame clones only, not all of them. The data show some 120,000 clones, roughly 90% seen once. The sample in question was peripheral blood, obtained on day 0 of AZD1222 vaccination. The receptors shown here come from an adult in good health. CDR3s include the opening cysteine and the closing phenylalanine or tryptophan. A D gene is named only where the DNA matches it firmly. Rows may omit the clone size; those that give it use once, few, many or a size class.

V,D,J,size,CDR3,DNA
TRBV12-3/TRBV12-4,-,TRBJ2-3,-,CASSSEGDTQYF,TGTGCCAGTAGTTCGGAGGGCGATACGCAGTATTTT
TRBV7-2,-,TRBJ2-7,-,CASSFKGVHEQYF,TGTGCCAGCAGCTTTAAGGGGGTCCACGAGCAGTACTTC
TRBV2,TRBD2,TRBJ2-3,-,CASIVSGTTDTQYF,TGTGCCAGCATTGTTAGCGGGACCACAGATACGCAGTATTTT
TRBV5-4,-,TRBJ1-6,-,CASSSPLVDSPLHF,TGTGCCAGCAGCTCCCCCCTCGTGGATTCACCCCTCCACTTT
TRBV9,TRBD1,TRBJ1-6,-,CASSVSGRGTEVNSPLHF,TGTGCCAGCAGCGTCTCCGGGAGGGGGACAGAAGTTAATTCACCCCTCCACTTT
TRBV7-9,TRBD1,TRBJ1-2,-,CASSQDRGLSTF,TGTGCCAGCAGCCAGGACAGGGGGTTAAGCACCTTC
TRBV27,-,TRBJ1-2,once,CASSLSAPRSYGYTF,TGTGCCAGCAGTTTATCCGCCCCAAGGAGCTATGGCTACACCTTC
TRBV4-1,-,TRBJ2-5,-,CASSWVSETQYF,TGCGCCAGCAGCTGGGTATCGGAGACCCAGTACTTC
TRBV29-1,TRBD2,TRBJ2-3,once,CSVDAGGSTLPDTQYF,TGCAGCGTTGATGCGGGCGGGAGCACCTTGCCAGATACGCAGTATTTT
TRBV30,-,TRBJ1-3,few,CAWSVGSSGNTIYF,TGTGCCTGGAGTGTAGGGAGCTCTGGAAACACCATATATTTT
TRBV9,-,TRBJ1-3,-,CASSAQGDLAGNTIYF,TGTGCCAGCAGCGCCCAAGGGGACCTAGCTGGAAACACCATATATTTT
TRBV5-4,TRBD1,TRBJ2-1,-,CASSIGTGDNEQFF,TGTGCCAGCAGCATCGGGACAGGGGATAATGAGCAGTTCTTC
TRBV6-5,-,TRBJ1-5,-,CASRTLRQTNQPQHF,TGTGCCAGCAGAACCCTGCGACAGACCAATCAGCCCCAGCATTTT
TRBV7-2,-,TRBJ2-3,-,CASSLGWDTQYF,TGTGCCAGCAGCTTAGGTTGGGATACGCAGTATTTT